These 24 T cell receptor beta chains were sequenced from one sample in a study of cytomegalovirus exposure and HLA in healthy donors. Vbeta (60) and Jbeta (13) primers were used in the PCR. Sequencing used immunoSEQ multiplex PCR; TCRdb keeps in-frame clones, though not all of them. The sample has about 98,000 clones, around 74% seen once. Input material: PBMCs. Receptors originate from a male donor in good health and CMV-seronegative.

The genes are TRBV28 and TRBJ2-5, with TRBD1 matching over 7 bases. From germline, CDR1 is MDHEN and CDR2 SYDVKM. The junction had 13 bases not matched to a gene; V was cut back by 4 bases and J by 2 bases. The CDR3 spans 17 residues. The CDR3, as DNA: TGTGCCAGCAGTTCACCCCAAGGGGGCTTTGGGCAAGAGACCCAGTACTTC. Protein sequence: CASSSPQGGFGQETQYF.

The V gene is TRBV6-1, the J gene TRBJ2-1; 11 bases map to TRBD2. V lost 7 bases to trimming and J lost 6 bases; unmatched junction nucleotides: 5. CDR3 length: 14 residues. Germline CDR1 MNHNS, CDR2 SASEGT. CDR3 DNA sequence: TGTGCCAGCACATCCCTAGCGGGAGGCAATGAGCAGTTCTTC. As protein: CASTSLAGGNEQFF.

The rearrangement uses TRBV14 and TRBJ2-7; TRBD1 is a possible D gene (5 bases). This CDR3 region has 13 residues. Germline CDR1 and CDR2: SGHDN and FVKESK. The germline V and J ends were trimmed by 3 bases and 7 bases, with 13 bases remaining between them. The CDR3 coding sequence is TGTGCCAGCAGCCAGGACATTGTGGAGGAGCAGTACTTC. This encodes CASSQDIVEEQYF.

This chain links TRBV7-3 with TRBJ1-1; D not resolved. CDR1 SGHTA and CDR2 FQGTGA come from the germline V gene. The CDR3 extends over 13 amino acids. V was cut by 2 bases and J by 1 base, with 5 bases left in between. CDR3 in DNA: TGTGCCAGCAGCTTACAATGGAACACTGAAGCTTTCTTT. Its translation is CASSLQWNTEAFF.

CDR3 region: CASTRGHSNQPQHF. The DNA of the CDR3 is TGTGCCAGCACCCGCGGGCATAGCAATCAGCCCCAGCATTTT. The J gene is TRBJ1-5, the V gene TRBV28, with D uncertain. Per the germline V gene, CDR1 is MDHEN and CDR2 is SYDVKM. This CDR3 region has 14 residues. Between the trimmed V and J ends, which lost 7 bases and 0 bases, there was a span of 10 bases.

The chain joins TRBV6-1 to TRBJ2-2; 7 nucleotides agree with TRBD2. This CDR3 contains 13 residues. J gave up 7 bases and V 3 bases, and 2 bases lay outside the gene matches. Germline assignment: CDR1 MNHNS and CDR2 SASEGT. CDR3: CASSEREIGELFF. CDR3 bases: TGTGCCAGCAGTGAGCGGGAGATCGGGGAGCTGTTTTTT.

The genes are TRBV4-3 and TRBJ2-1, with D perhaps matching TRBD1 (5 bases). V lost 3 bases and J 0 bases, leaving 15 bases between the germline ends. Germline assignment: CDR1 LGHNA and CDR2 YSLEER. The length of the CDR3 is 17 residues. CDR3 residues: CASSQAPTESSYNEQFF. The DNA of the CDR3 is TGCGCCAGCAGCCAGGCTCCGACAGAAAGCTCCTACAATGAGCAGTTCTTC.

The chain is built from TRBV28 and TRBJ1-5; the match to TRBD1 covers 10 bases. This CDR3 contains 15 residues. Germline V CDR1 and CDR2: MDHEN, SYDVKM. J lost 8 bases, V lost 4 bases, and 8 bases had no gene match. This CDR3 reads CASSWTGGPPEPQHF. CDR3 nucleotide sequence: TGTGCCAGCAGTTGGACAGGGGGGCCCCCGGAGCCCCAGCATTTT.

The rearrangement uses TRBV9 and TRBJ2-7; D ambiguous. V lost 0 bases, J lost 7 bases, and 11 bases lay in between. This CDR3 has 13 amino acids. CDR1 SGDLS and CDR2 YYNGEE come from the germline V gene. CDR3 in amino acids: CASSVETVGEQYF. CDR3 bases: TGTGCCAGCAGCGTAGAAACAGTAGGAGAGCAGTACTTC.

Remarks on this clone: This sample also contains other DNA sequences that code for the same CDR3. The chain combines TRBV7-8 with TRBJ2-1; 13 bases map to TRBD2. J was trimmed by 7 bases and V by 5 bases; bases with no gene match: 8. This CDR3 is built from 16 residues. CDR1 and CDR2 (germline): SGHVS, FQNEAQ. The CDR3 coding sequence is TGTGCCAGCAGCCGCACCGGGACTAGCGGGATAAATGAGCAGTTCTTC. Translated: CASSRTGTSGINEQFF. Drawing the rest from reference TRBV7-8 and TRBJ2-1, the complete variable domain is GAGVSQSPRYKVAKRGQDVALRCDPISGHVSLFWYQQALGQGPEFLTYFQNEAQLDKSGLPSDRFFAERPEGSVSTLKIQRTQQEDSAVYLCASSRTGTSGINEQFFGPGTRLTVL.

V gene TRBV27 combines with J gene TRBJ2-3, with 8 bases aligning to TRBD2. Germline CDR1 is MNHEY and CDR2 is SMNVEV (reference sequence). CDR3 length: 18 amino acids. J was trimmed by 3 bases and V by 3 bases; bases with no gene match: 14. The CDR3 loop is CASSFVGSKREKTDTQYF. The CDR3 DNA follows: TGTGCCAGCAGTTTCGTGGGGTCTAAGCGGGAGAAAACAGATACGCAGTATTTT.

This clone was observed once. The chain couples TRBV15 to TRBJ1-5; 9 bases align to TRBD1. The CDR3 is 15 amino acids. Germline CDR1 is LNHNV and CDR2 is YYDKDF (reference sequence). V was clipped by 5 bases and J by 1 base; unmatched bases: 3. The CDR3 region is CATSGGQGSNQPQHF. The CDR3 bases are TGTGCCACCAGCGGGGGACAGGGAAGCAATCAGCCCCAGCATTTT.

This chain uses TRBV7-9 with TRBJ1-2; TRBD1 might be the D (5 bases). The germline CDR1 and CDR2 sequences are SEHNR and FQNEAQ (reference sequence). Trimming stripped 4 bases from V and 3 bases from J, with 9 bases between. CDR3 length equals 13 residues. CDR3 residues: CASSSDTYYGYTF. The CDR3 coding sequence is TGTGCCAGCAGCTCGGACACTTACTATGGCTACACCTTC.

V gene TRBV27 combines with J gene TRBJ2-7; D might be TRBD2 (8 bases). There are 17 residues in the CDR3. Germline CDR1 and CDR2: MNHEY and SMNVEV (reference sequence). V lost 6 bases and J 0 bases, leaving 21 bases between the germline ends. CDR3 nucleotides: TGTGCCAGCAGAGGGCGGGGGGACAGTTGGAGCTCCTACGAGCAGTACTTC. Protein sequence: CASRGRGDSWSSYEQYF.

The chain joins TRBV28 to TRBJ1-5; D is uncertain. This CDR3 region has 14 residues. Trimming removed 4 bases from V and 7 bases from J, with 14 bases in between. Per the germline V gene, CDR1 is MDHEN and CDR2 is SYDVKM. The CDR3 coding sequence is TGTGCCAGCAGTTCCACCTCAGACGGGCAGCCCCAGCATTTT. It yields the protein CASSSTSDGQPQHF. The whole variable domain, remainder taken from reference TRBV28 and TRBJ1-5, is DVKVTQSSRYLVKRTGEKVFLECVQDMDHENMFWYRQDPGLGLRLIYFSYDVKMKEKGDIPEGYSVSREKKERFSLILESASTNQTSMYLCASSSTSDGQPQHFGDGTRLSIL.

CDR3 bases: TGTGCCAGCAGTGCACCAAACAGGGGGCTAGGCTACGAGCAGTACTTC. Its translation is CASSAPNRGLGYEQYF. This chain uses TRBV25-1 with TRBJ2-7; 9 positions agree with TRBD1. CDR3 length: 16 amino acids. The germline gives CDR1 MGHDK, CDR2 SYGVNS. The V gene end was trimmed by 4 bases and the J gene end by 3 bases; junction bases not matched to a gene: 10.

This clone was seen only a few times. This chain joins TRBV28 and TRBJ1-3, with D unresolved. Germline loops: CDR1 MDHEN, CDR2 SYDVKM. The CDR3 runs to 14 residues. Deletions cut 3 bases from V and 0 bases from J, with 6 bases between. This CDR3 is CASSFSRSGNTIYF. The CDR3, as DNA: TGTGCCAGCAGTTTTTCTCGCTCTGGAAACACCATATATTTT.

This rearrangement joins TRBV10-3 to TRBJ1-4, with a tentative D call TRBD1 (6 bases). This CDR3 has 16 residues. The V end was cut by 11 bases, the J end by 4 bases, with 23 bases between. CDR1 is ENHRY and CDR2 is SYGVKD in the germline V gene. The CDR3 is CAAGGASGVSNEKLFF. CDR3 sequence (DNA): TGTGCCGCTGGGGGGGCCTCCGGGGTCAGTAATGAAAAACTGTTTTTT.

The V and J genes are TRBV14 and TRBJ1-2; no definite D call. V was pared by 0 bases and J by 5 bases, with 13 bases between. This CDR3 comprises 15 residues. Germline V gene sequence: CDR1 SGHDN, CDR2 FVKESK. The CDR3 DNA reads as TGTGCCAGCAGCCAAGAATCCGGGTATTGGTATGGCTACACCTTC. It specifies CASSQESGYWYGYTF.

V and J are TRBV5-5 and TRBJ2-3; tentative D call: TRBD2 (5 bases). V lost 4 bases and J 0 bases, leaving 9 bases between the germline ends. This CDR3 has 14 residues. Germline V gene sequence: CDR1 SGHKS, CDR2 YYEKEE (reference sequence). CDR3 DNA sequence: TGTGCCAGCAGCCTTAGGACTAGCACAGATACGCAGTATTTT. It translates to CASSLRTSTDTQYF. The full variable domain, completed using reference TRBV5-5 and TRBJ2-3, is DAGVTQSPTHLIKTRGQQVTLRCSPISGHKSVSWYQQVLGQGPQFIFQYYEKEERGRGNFPDRFSARQFPNYSSELNVNALLLGDSALYLCASSLRTSTDTQYFGPGTRLTVL.

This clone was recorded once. This CDR3 reads CATSRDKTGRQYF. In nucleotides, the CDR3 is TGTGCCACCAGCAGGGACAAGACAGGGAGGCAGTACTTC. The chain uses TRBV15 and TRBJ2-5; possibly TRBD1 for D (7 bases). V dropped 3 bases and J dropped 11 bases, with 16 bases sitting between them. This CDR3 comprises 13 residues. Germline CDR1 and CDR2: LNHNV and YYDKDF (reference sequence).

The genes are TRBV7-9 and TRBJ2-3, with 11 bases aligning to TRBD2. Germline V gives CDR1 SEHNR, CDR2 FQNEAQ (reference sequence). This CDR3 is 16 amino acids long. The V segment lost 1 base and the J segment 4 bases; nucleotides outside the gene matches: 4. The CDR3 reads CASSLVVAGGPDTQYF. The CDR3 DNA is TGTGCCAGCAGCTTAGTGGTAGCGGGAGGGCCAGATACGCAGTATTTT.

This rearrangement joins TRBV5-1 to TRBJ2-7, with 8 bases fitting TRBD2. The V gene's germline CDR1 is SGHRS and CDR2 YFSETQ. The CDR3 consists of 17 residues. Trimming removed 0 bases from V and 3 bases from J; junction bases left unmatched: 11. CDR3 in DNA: TGCGCCAGCAGCTTGGTAGGCGCGGGAGGATTAGACTACGAGCAGTACTTC. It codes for CASSLVGAGGLDYEQYF.

The CDR3 region has the DNA TGTGCCAGCACCGGGACACCTCCGTACCAAGAGACCCAGTACTTC. Translated, it gives CASTGTPPYQETQYF. The gene calls are TRBV25-1 and TRBJ2-5; a weak D match, TRBD1 (6 bases). Germline V gene sequence: CDR1 MGHDK, CDR2 SYGVNS. This CDR3 is built from 15 residues. Trimming took 7 bases from V and 0 from J, leaving 15 bases between them.